The rows below give T cell receptor beta chains drawn from one sample of a study of cytomegalovirus exposure and HLA in healthy donors. The method was immunoSEQ multiplex PCR; TCRdb's version includes in-frame clones alone and lacks a portion of them. The sample includes 150,000 to 200,000 clones, 80% to 90% of them seen just once. The sequencing input was PBMCs. Receptor source: a man aged 50 to 59 in good health and CMV-seropositive. CDR3s include the opening cysteine and the closing phenylalanine or tryptophan. D genes are given only for firm matches. Size is stated for part of the rows, as once, few or many counts, or as a class when the clone is expanded.

d_call: .; clone_size: .; v_call: TRBV7-2; j_call: TRBJ1-5; cdr3_aa: CASSLARGNQPQHF; cdr3_nt: TGTGCCAGCAGCTTAGCACGGGGCAATCAGCCCCAGCATTTT
d_call: .; clone_size: once; v_call: TRBV19; j_call: TRBJ2-1; cdr3_aa: CASSRWSSEPYNEQFF; cdr3_nt: TGTGCCAGTAGTAGGTGGAGTAGCGAACCCTACAATGAGCAGTTCTTC
d_call: TRBD1; clone_size: .; v_call: TRBV6-1; j_call: TRBJ1-3; cdr3_aa: CASRVTGTWGNTIYF; cdr3_nt: TGTGCCAGCAGGGTGACAGGGACATGGGGAAACACCATATATTTT
d_call: .; clone_size: .; v_call: TRBV13; j_call: TRBJ2-1; cdr3_aa: CASSPVRYSNEQFF; cdr3_nt: TGTGCCAGCAGCCCCGTTCGCTATAGCAATGAGCAGTTCTTC
d_call: .; clone_size: .; v_call: TRBV7-8; j_call: TRBJ1-5; cdr3_aa: CASSLIAGNQPQHF; cdr3_nt: TGTGCCAGCAGCTTGATCGCGGGCAATCAGCCCCAGCATTTT
d_call: TRBD1; clone_size: .; v_call: TRBV10-1; j_call: TRBJ1-4; cdr3_aa: CASSDGRGDEKLFF; cdr3_nt: TGCGCCAGCAGTGACGGCAGGGGGGATGAAAAACTGTTTTTT
d_call: .; clone_size: .; v_call: TRBV5-4; j_call: TRBJ1-2; cdr3_aa: CASSSRGGGYGYTF; cdr3_nt: TGTGCCAGCAGCTCCCGAGGGGGTGGCTATGGCTACACCTTC
d_call: TRBD2; clone_size: .; v_call: TRBV30; j_call: TRBJ2-1; cdr3_aa: CAWSTIGTSGRGLPPSYNEQFF; cdr3_nt: TGTGCCTGGAGTACTATCGGGACTAGCGGGAGAGGTCTACCTCCTTCCTACAATGAGCAGTTCTTC
d_call: .; clone_size: .; v_call: TRBV4-1; j_call: TRBJ1-5; cdr3_aa: CASSQPGGHQPQHF; cdr3_nt: TGCGCCAGCAGCCAACCCGGAGGCCATCAGCCCCAGCATTTT
d_call: .; clone_size: .; v_call: TRBV21-1; j_call: TRBJ2-3; cdr3_aa: CASSKRAGGQKSDTQYF; cdr3_nt: TGTGCCAGCAGCAAACGGGCGGGGGGGCAAAAGTCAGATACGCAGTATTTT